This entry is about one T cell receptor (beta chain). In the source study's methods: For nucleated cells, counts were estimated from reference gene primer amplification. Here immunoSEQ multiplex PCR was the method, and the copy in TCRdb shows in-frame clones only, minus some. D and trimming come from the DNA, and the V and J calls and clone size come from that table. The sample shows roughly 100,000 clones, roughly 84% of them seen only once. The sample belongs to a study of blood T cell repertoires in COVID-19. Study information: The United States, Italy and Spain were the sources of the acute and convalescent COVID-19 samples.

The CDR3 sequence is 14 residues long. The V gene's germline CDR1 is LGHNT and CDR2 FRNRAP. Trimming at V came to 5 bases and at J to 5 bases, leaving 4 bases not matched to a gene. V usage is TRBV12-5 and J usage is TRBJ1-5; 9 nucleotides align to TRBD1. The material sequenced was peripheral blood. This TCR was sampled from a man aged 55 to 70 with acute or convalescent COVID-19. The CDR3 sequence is CASGRDRVDQPQHF. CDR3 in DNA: TGTGCTAGTGGTAGGGACAGGGTAGATCAGCCCCAGCATTTT.